Following are 2 T cell receptor beta chains from one sample sequenced in a study of blood T cells in healthy people across ages. It was with a sample-barcoded 5' primer and a J-beta primer mix that a second PCR of about 6 to 12 cycles was run. One entry per CDR3 protein results from TCRdb running MiXCR on the 5' RACE reads. Of 1.5 million to 2 million distinct CDR3 sequences in the sample, 49% were seen once. Sequenced sample: blood. The source of these receptors is a woman in her thirties or forties in good health.

The rearrangement uses TRBV12-3 or TRBV12-4 and TRBJ1-2, with 8 bases matching TRBD1. After removal of 5 bases from V and 6 bases from J, the junction contained 14 bases not matched to a gene. CDR3 length: 16 amino acids. CDR3: CASSGNLGTGSHGYTF. As DNA, the CDR3 is TGTGCCAGCAGTGGAAACCTCGGGACAGGATCACATGGCTACACCTTC.

This clonotype occurred once. CDR3 DNA sequence: TGTGCCAGCAGCACCGATGGTGGTGGGGGCAATGAGCAGTTCTTC. This gives the protein CASSTDGGGGNEQFF. The rearrangement uses TRBV7-9 and TRBJ2-1; D may correspond to TRBD1 or TRBD2 (5 bases each). Germline CDR1 reads SEHNR; CDR2 reads FQNEAQ (reference sequence). The V end lost 5 bases, the J end lost 6 bases, and 17 bases lay between the germline ends. The CDR3 runs 15 residues.